What follows are 18 T cell receptor beta chains derived from one specimen sequenced in a study of identical twins. TCRdb used MiXCR to reprocess the 5' RACE reads, holding one entry per CDR3 protein. The top ten clones hold around two fifths of a sample with 210,000 or so distinct CDR3 sequences, roughly 15% of them seen once. The same data also went into a second study, on T cells expressing NK-cell markers.

The specimen sequenced was CD8+ T cells sorted from blood. The receptors here all came from a young woman in good health.

This clonotype was seen a few times. The chain's CDR3 is CASSTWANTEAFF. Here the CDR3 DNA reads TGTGCCAGTAGTACCTGGGCGAACACTGAAGCTTTCTTT. The V and J genes are TRBV19 and TRBJ1-1; no clear D gene. Germline V gene sequence: CDR1 LNHDA, CDR2 SQIVND (reference sequence). V was pared by 4 bases and J by 1 base, with 7 bases between. The CDR3 length is 13 residues.

This clonotype was detected ten times or more. The chain uses TRBV3-1 and TRBJ2-7; TRBD2 matches at 9 bases. Per the germline V gene, CDR1 is LGHDT and CDR2 is YNNKEL (reference sequence). Trimming cost V 6 bases and J 0 bases; bases outside gene matches: 0. The CDR3 runs 13 residues. The CDR3 loop is CASSSGSSYEQYF. Written as DNA, the CDR3 is TGTGCCAGCAGTAGCGGGAGCTCCTACGAGCAGTACTTC.

This clonotype was seen a handful of times. This chain links TRBV5-5 with TRBJ1-6; D call uncertain. CDR1 is SGHKS, CDR2 YYEKEE, per germline (reference sequence). This CDR3 comprises 12 residues. V gave up 4 bases and J gave up 13 bases, with 12 bases separating them. CDR3 residues: CASSDPSSPLHF. The CDR3 DNA sequence: TGTGCCAGCAGCGATCCGTCCTCTCCCCTCCACTTT.

The chain joins TRBV6-2 or TRBV6-3 to TRBJ2-1; D could derive from TRBD1 or TRBD2 (5 bases each). The CDR3 length is 15 residues. Trimming shortened V by 2 bases and J by 9 bases, and 17 bases separated the two germline ends. Germline V lookup: CDR1 MNHEY, CDR2 SVGEGT. The CDR3 DNA sequence: TGTGCCAGCAGTTACCCACAGGCGGGTAGACCTGAGCAGTTCTTC. It specifies CASSYPQAGRPEQFF.

This clonotype was seen more than once but under ten times. This chain joins TRBV7-9 and TRBJ2-7; possible D gene TRBD1, 6 bases. From germline, CDR1 is SEHNR and CDR2 FQNEAQ (reference sequence). The germline V and J ends were trimmed by 0 bases and 1 base, with 10 bases remaining between them. CDR3 length: 15 residues. The CDR3 bases are TGTGCCAGCAGCTTAGCTGGGGGCGGGTCCTACGAGCAGTACTTC. It encodes CASSLAGGGSYEQYF.

A few counts support this clonotype. This chain joins TRBV9 and TRBJ1-1, with D hard to call. Germline CDR1 reads SGDLS; CDR2 reads YYNGEE. V lost 3 bases and J lost 4, with 16 bases in between. The CDR3 runs 15 residues. CDR3 sequence (DNA): TGTGCCAGCAGCGCCCCTGGGTCTTCGGGCACTGAAGCTTTCTTT. It specifies CASSAPGSSGTEAFF.

In this sample, this clonotype turned up many times. This chain links TRBV20-1 with TRBJ1-1; 10 bases fit TRBD1. From germline, CDR1 is DFQATT and CDR2 SNEGSKA (reference sequence). Losses at the gene ends were 6 bases for V and 3 bases for J; bases not matched to a gene: 7. This CDR3 contains 14 residues. The CDR3 reads CSAQTGTGDTEAFF. CDR3 sequence (DNA): TGCAGTGCGCAGACCGGGACAGGGGACACTGAAGCTTTCTTT.

V gene TRBV5-5 combines with J gene TRBJ1-6, with a tentative D call TRBD1 (6 bases). Trimming pared 2 bases from V and 0 bases from J, leaving 15 bases between. Per germline, CDR1 SGHKS and CDR2 YYEKEE (reference sequence). The CDR3 is 18 residues long. The DNA of the CDR3 is TGTGCCAGCAGCTTCCTACAGGGCCGAGGCTCCTATAATTCACCCCTCCACTTT. It codes for CASSFLQGRGSYNSPLHF.

The rearrangement uses TRBV15 and TRBJ1-5, with D possibly being TRBD1 (5 bases). The germline V gene encodes CDR1 LNHNV and CDR2 YYDKDF (reference sequence). With 3 bases removed from V and 4 bases from J, the gap between germline ends came to 22 bases. This CDR3 spans 18 amino acids. Here the CDR3 reads CATSSTGGVGGENQPQHF. The CDR3 coding sequence is TGTGCCACCAGCAGCACCGGGGGGGTCGGGGGAGAGAATCAGCCCCAGCATTTT.

This clonotype has at least ten counts. The chain has TRBV20-1 and TRBJ2-1, with 11 positions matching TRBD2. The CDR3 sequence is 18 residues long. Germline V gives CDR1 DFQATT, CDR2 SNEGSKA (reference sequence). Trimming removed 3 bases from V and 0 bases from J; junction bases left unmatched: 10. CDR3 in amino acids: CSARATSGRSSSYNEQFF. CDR3 coding DNA: TGCAGTGCTAGGGCAACTAGCGGGAGAAGTAGCTCCTACAATGAGCAGTTCTTC.

This clonotype was counted only a few times. The chain uses TRBV20-1 and TRBJ2-7; TRBD2 agrees at 8 bases. This CDR3 comprises 16 residues. Germline V gene sequence: CDR1 DFQATT, CDR2 SNEGSKA (reference sequence). Unmatched junction bases numbered 9, after V lost 2 bases and J lost 0 bases. The CDR3 protein is CSARSAGGKVSYEQYF. CDR3 DNA: TGCAGTGCTAGATCTGCGGGGGGCAAGGTCTCCTACGAGCAGTACTTC.

There are a few counts of this clonotype. V gene TRBV19 combines with J gene TRBJ2-1, with TRBD2 identical over 12 bases. Germline loops: CDR1 LNHDA, CDR2 SQIVND (reference sequence). CDR3 length equals 14 residues. The junction had 2 bases not matched to a gene; V was cut back by 3 bases and J by 8 bases. The CDR3 protein is CASSMWTSGDEQFF. CDR3 nucleotide sequence: TGTGCCAGTAGTATGTGGACTAGCGGGGATGAGCAGTTCTTC.

This clonotype has a handful of counts. The chain carries TRBV7-9 and TRBJ2-1; D possibly corresponds to TRBD1 (5 bases). This CDR3 comprises 16 residues. Trimming stripped 1 base from V and 0 bases from J, with 10 bases between. CDR1 SEHNR and CDR2 FQNEAQ come from the germline V gene (reference sequence). The CDR3 nucleotides are TGTGCCAGCAGCTTAGATATGGGGCTCTCCTACAATGAGCAGTTCTTC. Encoded protein: CASSLDMGLSYNEQFF. Full variable domain (rest looked up from reference TRBV7-9 and TRBJ2-1): DTGVSQNPRHKITKRGQNVTFRCDPISEHNRLYWYRQTLGQGPEFLTYFQNEAQLEKSRLLSDRFSAERPKGSFSTLEIQRTEQGDSAMYLCASSLDMGLSYNEQFFGPGTRLTVL.

This clonotype was seen many times. The chain carries TRBV29-1 and TRBJ2-1, with 10 nucleotides matching TRBD1. The CDR3 is made up of 14 amino acids. V trimming: 7 bases; J trimming: 1 base; junction bases outside the gene matches: 4. Germline CDR1 SQVTM, CDR2 ANQGSEA. The CDR3 nucleotides read TGCAGCGCTGAGGACAGGGGGTCCTACAATGAGCAGTTCTTC. It codes for CSAEDRGSYNEQFF.

In this sample, this clonotype turned up a few times. The gene calls are TRBV2 and TRBJ2-7; a possible D gene is TRBD1 (6 bases). Per the germline V gene, CDR1 is SNHLY and CDR2 is FYNNEI. The CDR3 covers 11 residues. CDR3 residues: CAYRESYEQYF. Here the CDR3 DNA reads TGTGCGTACAGGGAATCCTACGAGCAGTACTTC.

This clonotype was observed a few times. The chain couples TRBV21-1 to TRBJ2-7. TRBV21-1 is termed a pseudogene. The CDR3 runs 14 residues. The CDR3 loop reads CAPRHYRNSYEQYF. The CDR3 DNA reads as TGTGCCCCAAGGCACTACAGGAACTCCTACGAGCAGTACTTC.

This rearrangement joins TRBV29-1 to TRBJ2-1; D remains ambiguous. This CDR3 has 10 amino acids. In germline, CDR1 is SQVTM, CDR2 ANQGSEA. V lost 4 bases and J 10 bases, leaving 8 bases between the germline ends. CDR3 amino acids: CSVVIGEQFF. DNA for the CDR3: TGCAGCGTTGTAATTGGGGAGCAGTTCTTC.

This sequence joins TRBV13 and TRBJ2-7, with D unresolved. Germline CDR1 PRHDT, CDR2 FYEKMQ (reference sequence). V was shortened by 5 bases and J by 5 bases, with 16 bases between the two germline ends. CDR3 length: 14 amino acids. The CDR3 is CASSPGLSRDEQYF. The CDR3 DNA is TGTGCCAGCAGCCCGGGCCTCAGTCGCGACGAGCAGTACTTC.